The entry that follows covers one T cell receptor beta chain sequence. The antigen is not known. This record comes from a study of beta chain features in type 1 diabetes. Regarding the study as a whole: For Type 1 diabetes patients, all four CD4+ subsets carried TCRB CDR3s that were moderately but significantly shorter. Possible PCR preference for shorter templates applied equally to patients and controls.

Investigators reverse transcribed all isolated RNA, so they sequenced expressed TCRB transcripts. Roughly 3.57 million reads on average were seen across naive, central memory and regulatory T cell samples. Assay: immunoSEQ multiplex PCR; the TCRdb copy retains only in-frame clones and omits some. The sample contains some 330,000 clones, roughly 12% of which appear only once. From germline, CDR1 is SGHTA and CDR2 FQGNSA. CDR3 length: 15 residues. The germline V and J ends were trimmed by 5 bases and 5 bases, with 19 bases remaining between them. The TCR originated in a woman aged 18-35 years with type 1 diabetes. What was sequenced was naive CD4+ T cells from blood. The chain recombines TRBV7-2 with TRBJ2-7, with a tentative D call TRBD2 (5 bases). CDR3 coding DNA: TGTGCCAGCAGCCCCATGAGAGGTGGAGGTCACGAGCAGTACTTC. Translation gives CASSPMRGGGHEQYF. The full variable domain, with the rest looked up from reference TRBV7-2 and TRBJ2-7, is GAGVSQSPSNKVTEKGKDVELRCDPISGHTALYWYRQSLGQGLEFLIYFQGNSAPDKSGLPSDRFSAERTGGSVSTLTIQRTQQEDSAVYLCASSPMRGGGHEQYFGPGTRLTVT.